The next 6 T cell receptor beta chains were all read from a single sample in a study of blood T cell repertoires in COVID-19 (dated by TCRdb to the early 2020s). Libraries were made using the immunoSEQ multiplex PCR assay. TCRdb carries this immuneACCESS record with in-frame sequences only. Its versions omit some clonotypes, under half of them owing to an unresolved V gene in the studies checked, with the rest unexplained. The sample table lists under 250,000 clones, approximately 86% of them with a count of one. In total, the top ten clones hold just over 2.5% of the sample. The sample was PBMCs or T cells enriched from blood (not recorded which). These receptor sequences come from a woman aged 25 to 39 with acute COVID-19.

The chain employs TRBV4-3 and TRBJ2-3, with D possibly being TRBD2 (5 bases). Germline V lookup: CDR1 LGHNA, CDR2 YSLEER. The V gene lost 1 base and the J gene lost 2 bases, with 10 bases spanning the gap. The length of the CDR3 is 15 residues. The CDR3 DNA reads TGCGCCAGCAGCCAAGGTGGACTCTACACAGATACGCAGTATTTT. It is translated as CASSQGGLYTDTQYF.

CDR3 coding DNA: TGTGCCAGCAGCTGGATGACGGGGGGTTTTTACGAGCAGTACTTC. Protein sequence: CASSWMTGGFYEQYF. This rearrangement joins TRBV5-6 to TRBJ2-7; 7 bases align to TRBD2. The germline V gene has CDR1 SGHDT and CDR2 YYEEEE. V dropped 3 bases and J dropped 4; count of bases not matched to a gene: 10. CDR3 size: 15 residues.

V is TRBV10-3 and J is TRBJ1-1; D uncertain. Germline V gene lookup returns CDR1 ENHRY and CDR2 SYGVKD. CDR3 length equals 13 residues. V was trimmed by 5 bases and J by 1 base, leaving 8 bases between them. Here the CDR3 DNA reads TGTGCCATCAGTATTTCAGAGAACACTGAAGCTTTCTTT. The encoded protein is CAISISENTEAFF.

The chain joins TRBV7-9 to TRBJ2-1; unclear D gene. Looked up from germline, CDR1 is SEHNR and CDR2 is FQNEAQ (reference sequence). V was trimmed by 8 bases and J by 0 bases, leaving 14 bases between them. This CDR3 is built from 15 residues. CDR3 sequence: CASLEALSSYNEQFF. DNA for the CDR3: TGTGCCAGCCTCGAAGCTTTAAGCTCCTACAATGAGCAGTTCTTC.

This clone was picked up many times. This chain uses TRBV29-1 with TRBJ2-1; 10 positions agree with TRBD1. Germline V gene lookup returns CDR1 SQVTM and CDR2 ANQGSEA. The CDR3 has 15 amino acids. V dropped 6 bases and J dropped 8; count of bases not matched to a gene: 13. The CDR3 sequence is CSVKTGTGDIDEQFF. CDR3 nucleotides: TGCAGCGTCAAAACCGGGACAGGGGATATTGATGAGCAGTTCTTC.

This clone was detected only a few times. The chain links TRBV5-8 to TRBJ1-5; D call uncertain. From germline, CDR1 is SGHTS and CDR2 YDEGEE. This CDR3 is 13 amino acids long. The germline V and J ends were trimmed by 1 base and 2 bases, with 4 bases remaining between them. CDR3 sequence reads: CASSLPGNQPQHF. Written as DNA, the CDR3 is TGTGCCAGCAGCTTGCCGGGCAATCAGCCCCAGCATTTT.